The 22 T cell receptor beta chains reported below all come from one sample, sequenced in a study of T-cell reconstitution after alpha-beta-depleted transplantation in children. Unique molecular identifiers tagged the TCRbeta library. TCRdb re-derived calls from the PCR reads in MiXCR, one entry per CDR3 protein. The data hold about 460,000 distinct CDR3 sequences, with about 10% observed a single time. The specimen was PBMCs, collected before TCRalphabeta/CD19-depleted stem cell transplant. Receptor source: a child between 2 and 9 years old with inherited bone marrow failure, due to receive a stem cell transplant.

This clonotype was found many times. CDR3 protein: CSARVGTPHSYNEQFF. The CDR3 nucleotides read TGCAGTGCTAGAGTTGGGACACCCCACTCCTACAATGAGCAGTTCTTC. This chain uses TRBV20-1 with TRBJ2-1; D possibly corresponds to TRBD1 (6 bases). This CDR3 comprises 16 residues. The germline V gene has CDR1 DFQATT and CDR2 SNEGSKA (reference sequence). V was trimmed by 1 base and J by 0 bases, leaving 13 bases between them.

This clonotype was counted ten times or more. V gene TRBV5-1 combines with J gene TRBJ2-3; D not certain. CDR1 and CDR2 from the germline V gene are SGHRS and YFSETQ. This CDR3 has 12 amino acids. The V and J ends lost 1 base and 6 bases respectively, with 6 bases between them. DNA for the CDR3: TGCGCCAGCAGCTTGTCCATGGATACGCAGTATTTT. Protein: CASSLSMDTQYF.

The CDR3 coding sequence is TGCGCCAGCAGCCAAGTTGGACTAGCGGGCCTCTACGAGCAGTACTTC. It specifies CASSQVGLAGLYEQYF. The chain joins TRBV4-1 to TRBJ2-7; 11 bases align to TRBD2. Germline V lookup: CDR1 MGHRA, CDR2 YSYEKL. This CDR3 has 16 residues. With 1 base clipped from V and 3 bases from J, the junction kept 5 bases outside the gene matches.

This clonotype was observed a few times. CDR3 DNA sequence: TGCAGTGCTAGAGATAACCTAGCGAGTTCCTACAATGAGCAGTTCTTC. Its translation is CSARDNLASSYNEQFF. The chain has TRBV20-1 and TRBJ2-1; TRBD2 is a possible D gene (6 bases). The CDR3 is 16 residues long. V lost 0 bases and J lost 1, with 13 bases in between. Germline lookup yields CDR1 DFQATT and CDR2 SNEGSKA (reference sequence).

This chain links TRBV15 with TRBJ2-5; D gene uncertain. The V gene's germline CDR1 is LNHNV and CDR2 YYDKDF (reference sequence). There are 16 residues in the CDR3. The V gene lost 1 base and the J gene lost 2 bases, with 14 bases spanning the gap. CDR3 in DNA: TGTGCCACCAGCAGAGCCCCACGGCAAGTTCAAGAGACCCAGTACTTC. Residues: CATSRAPRQVQETQYF.

V gene TRBV20-1 combines with J gene TRBJ2-7; 9 nucleotides agree with TRBD1. CDR3 length: 15 amino acids. The ends lost 6 bases at V and 4 bases at J; junction bases unmatched: 13. The germline V gene encodes CDR1 DFQATT and CDR2 SNEGSKA (reference sequence). The CDR3 nucleotides read TGCAGTGCCAAATCTTCGACAGGGGGTCGGTACGAGCAGTACTTC. This gives the protein CSAKSSTGGRYEQYF.

This clonotype was counted at least ten times. The chain uses TRBV20-1 and TRBJ2-1, with 9 positions matching TRBD2. Germline CDR1 is DFQATT and CDR2 is SNEGSKA (reference sequence). The CDR3 length is 15 residues. V was pared by 3 bases and J by 8 bases, with 11 bases of the junction left unmatched. CDR3 nucleotides: TGCAGTGCTAGGGACCCTAGCGGGGTGGGGGATGAGCAGTTCTTC. The encoded protein is CSARDPSGVGDEQFF.

As regards this clonotype: A read error may be the cause here, since a much bigger clone is one base away. The chain couples TRBV10-3 to TRBJ2-7, with D perhaps TRBD1 (6 bases). Germline-derived CDR1 and CDR2 are ENHRY and SYGVKD. CDR3 size: 16 residues. The CDR3 sequence is CASSESETGLIYEQYF. CDR3 in DNA: TGTGCCAGCAGTGAGTCAGAGACAGGCCTTATATACGAGCAGTACTTC.

This clonotype has a handful of counts. The chain couples TRBV6-2 or TRBV6-3 to TRBJ2-5; the D gene is possibly TRBD2 (5 bases). CDR3 length: 12 residues. Germline CDR1 is MNHEY and CDR2 is SVGEGT. V was clipped by 4 bases and J by 5 bases, with 8 bases between them. The CDR3 bases are TGTGCCAGCAGTTGGACTCCGGAGACCCAGTACTTC. Its translation is CASSWTPETQYF.

This clonotype was seen at least ten times. The J gene is TRBJ2-7, the V gene TRBV7-9, with a tentative D call TRBD2 (5 bases). The CDR3 spans 14 residues. The V end was cut by 5 bases, the J end by 4 bases, with 15 bases between. Germline-derived CDR1 and CDR2 are SEHNR and FQNEAQ (reference sequence). The CDR3 spells CASSPDSFAYEQYF. Written as DNA, the CDR3 is TGTGCCAGCAGCCCGGACTCGTTTGCTTACGAGCAGTACTTC.

This chain's CDR3 is CSARVRQDHPADTQYF. CDR3 sequence (DNA): TGCAGTGCTAGAGTGAGGCAGGATCACCCCGCAGATACGCAGTATTTT. The rearrangement links TRBV20-1 to TRBJ2-3; D gene uncertain. CDR3 length: 16 residues. Trimming took 1 base from V and 4 from J, leaving 18 bases between them. Germline V CDR1 and CDR2: DFQATT, SNEGSKA (reference sequence).

The table lists this clonotype with many counts. The rearrangement uses TRBV27 and TRBJ1-4; TRBD1 matches at 7 bases. J gave up 8 bases and V 5 bases, and 5 bases lay outside the gene matches. This CDR3 has 13 amino acids. Germline CDR1 is MNHEY and CDR2 is SMNVEV (reference sequence). The CDR3, as DNA: TGTGCCAGCAGTAAGGGGGCGCCCGAAAAACTGTTTTTT. The encoded protein is CASSKGAPEKLFF.

This clonotype was seen many times. V usage is TRBV11-2 and J usage is TRBJ2-5; 8 bases are shared with TRBD1. Germline CDR1 SGHAT, CDR2 FQNNGV. This CDR3 comprises 15 residues. The V and J ends lost 5 bases and 1 base, in that order; junction bases with no gene match: 6. CDR3 DNA sequence: TGTGCCAGCAGCCGACAGGGGACGGTCCAAGAGACCCAGTACTTC. This translates into CASSRQGTVQETQYF.

The chain has TRBV15 and TRBJ2-5, with TRBD2 identical over 9 bases. The CDR3 length is 13 residues. Germline CDR1 reads LNHNV; CDR2 reads YYDKDF (reference sequence). V lost 4 bases and J lost 6; bases outside the gene matches: 3. The CDR3 coding sequence is TGTGCCACCAGCAATAGCGGGAGACAGACCCAGTACTTC. It codes for CATSNSGRQTQYF.

This clonotype was counted at least ten times. The J gene is TRBJ2-5, the V gene TRBV9; TRBD1 matches 7 bases. CDR1 and CDR2 (germline): SGDLS, YYNGEE. This CDR3 is built from 15 residues. J gave up 3 bases and V 3 bases, and 8 bases lay outside the gene matches. In DNA, the CDR3 is TGTGCCAGCAGCGGGGACAGCCACCACGAAGAGACCCAGTACTTC. This codes for CASSGDSHHEETQYF.

Many counts were recorded for this clonotype. The chain couples TRBV6-1 to TRBJ1-4, with TRBD1 matching 10 bases. Germline CDR1 and CDR2: MNHNS and SASEGT. The CDR3 contains 17 residues. V lost 5 bases to trimming and J lost 2 bases; unmatched junction nucleotides: 8. The CDR3 protein is CASSPGQGIRTNEKLFF. The CDR3 nucleotides read TGTGCCAGCAGTCCGGGACAGGGGATTAGGACTAATGAAAAACTGTTTTTT.

At least ten counts were recorded for this clonotype. The chain has TRBV4-3 and TRBJ1-1; 12 nucleotides agree with TRBD1. Germline lookup yields CDR1 LGHNA and CDR2 YSLEER. CDR3 length equals 17 residues. Trimming took 4 bases from V and 1 from J; bases not matched to a gene: 7. CDR3 loop: CASSPLPGQGANTEAFF. In nucleotides, the CDR3 is TGCGCCAGCAGCCCATTACCGGGACAGGGGGCGAACACTGAAGCTTTCTTT.

This clonotype was detected many times. This sequence joins TRBV5-1 and TRBJ2-5; the D is unclear. V gave up 0 bases and J gave up 1 base, with 1 base separating them. The CDR3 length is 12 residues. The V gene's germline CDR1 is SGHRS and CDR2 YFSETQ. The CDR3 coding sequence is TGCGCCAGCAGCTTGGGCCAAGAGACCCAGTACTTC. Translation: CASSLGQETQYF.

This clonotype has a count of ten or more. The chain employs TRBV29-1 and TRBJ1-2; D gene ambiguous. Trimming removed 5 bases from V and 4 bases from J, with 14 bases in between. The CDR3 length is 13 residues. From germline, CDR1 is SQVTM and CDR2 ANQGSEA. This chain's CDR3 is CSVWAEAGYGYTF. Written as DNA, the CDR3 is TGCAGCGTTTGGGCTGAAGCAGGCTATGGCTACACCTTC.

This clonotype appeared many times. The chain joins TRBV5-1 to TRBJ2-7; TRBD2 agrees at 13 bases. The germline V gene has CDR1 SGHRS and CDR2 YFSETQ. J gave up 2 bases and V 0 bases, and 2 bases lay outside the gene matches. This CDR3 is built from 16 residues. CDR3 sequence: CASSLGLAGGPYEQYF. The CDR3 region has the DNA TGCGCCAGCAGCTTGGGACTAGCGGGAGGACCCTACGAGCAGTACTTC.

This clonotype was seen ten or more times. The rearrangement links TRBV29-1 to TRBJ2-1; possible D gene TRBD2, 5 bases. CDR3 length equals 14 residues. CDR1 is SQVTM, CDR2 ANQGSEA, per germline. Trimming took 4 bases from V and 2 from J, leaving 12 bases between them. This CDR3 reads CSVGRAATYNEQFF. CDR3 nucleotide sequence: TGCAGCGTTGGCCGAGCGGCGACCTACAATGAGCAGTTCTTC.

This clonotype was seen more than once but under ten times. The rearrangement uses TRBV12-3 or TRBV12-4 and TRBJ2-7; 14 bases map to TRBD2. J was trimmed by 4 bases and V by 4 bases; bases with no gene match: 9. The CDR3 spans 17 residues. In DNA form, the CDR3 reads TGTGCCAGCAGTTCTCGACTAGCGGGAGGGATGGTATACGAGCAGTACTTC. Translated, it gives CASSSRLAGGMVYEQYF.